The TCR beta chain under discussion was sequenced for a study of T cell repertoires in cytomegalovirus infection. Study-level background: Public TCR beta signature analysis indicated the presence of both CMV infection and matching HLA type.

Study results and caveats: The study found HLA-C-restricted CMV-specific TCR beta clonotypes dominating the ex vivo response.

J lost 7 bases, V lost 2 bases, and 13 bases had no gene match. This CDR3 is 18 amino acids long. Germline-derived CDR1 and CDR2 are SGHTA and FQGNSA. MiXCR, run by TCRdb on the reads, gives a single entry per CDR3 protein. The sample lists some 440,000 distinct CDR3 sequences; roughly 30% were seen once. This clonotype was observed many times. No antigen is known for it. The chain joins TRBV7-2 to TRBJ2-1; TRBD1 matches 11 bases. The receptor comes from a human donor in good health (CMV status not recorded). Some clones in this sample may be carry-over from other donors' samples. Material: PBMCs. The CDR3 loop is CASSLQRHGQGAKNEQFF. CDR3 sequence (DNA): TGTGCCAGCAGCTTACAGCGTCACGGACAGGGGGCGAAGAATGAGCAGTTCTTC. The whole variable domain, filled in from reference TRBV7-2 and TRBJ2-1, reads GAGVSQSPSNKVTEKGKDVELRCDPISGHTALYWYRQSLGQGLEFLIYFQGNSAPDKSGLPSDRFSAERTGGSVSTLTIQRTQQEDSAVYLCASSLQRHGQGAKNEQFFGPGTRLTVL.